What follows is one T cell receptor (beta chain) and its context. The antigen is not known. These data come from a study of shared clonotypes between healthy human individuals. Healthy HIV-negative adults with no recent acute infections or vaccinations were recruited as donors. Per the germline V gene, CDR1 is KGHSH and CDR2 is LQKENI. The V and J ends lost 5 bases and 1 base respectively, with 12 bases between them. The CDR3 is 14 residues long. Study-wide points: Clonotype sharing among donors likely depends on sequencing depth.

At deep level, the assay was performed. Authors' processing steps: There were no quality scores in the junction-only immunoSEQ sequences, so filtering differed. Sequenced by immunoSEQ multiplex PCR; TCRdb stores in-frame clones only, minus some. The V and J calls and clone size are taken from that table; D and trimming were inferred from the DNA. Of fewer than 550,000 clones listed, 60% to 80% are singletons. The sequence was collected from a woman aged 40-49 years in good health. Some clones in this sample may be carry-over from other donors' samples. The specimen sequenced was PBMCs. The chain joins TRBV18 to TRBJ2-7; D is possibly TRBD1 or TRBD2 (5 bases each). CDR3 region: CASSSRDGSYEQYF. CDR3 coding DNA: TGTGCCAGCTCATCAAGGGACGGATCCTACGAGCAGTACTTC.